This TCR beta chain was obtained from a study of shared clonotypes between healthy human individuals. General study points: There were few donors, and this limited the genetic and exposure-history diversity represented. Compared with clonotypes that all four donors shared, non-shared clonotypes had lower generation probabilities.

As concerns this clone: Antigen specificity is unknown.

TCRdb's table, derived via immunoSEQ multiplex PCR, lists solely in-frame clones and lacks some. The table includes 2 million to 3 million clones, just over 90% detected once. The material sequenced was naive CD4+ T cells sorted from blood. Regarding subset: CD45RA+ positively selected. The TCR sequence derives from a man aged 18 to 35 in good health.

The CDR3 region is CASSTGTGTGKSNEQFF. CDR3 coding DNA: TGTGCCAGCTCAACCGGGACAGGGACTGGTAAAAGCAATGAGCAGTTCTTC. The chain joins TRBV18 to TRBJ2-1, with 9 bases fitting TRBD1. The length of the CDR3 is 17 residues. Per the germline V gene, CDR1 is KGHSH and CDR2 is LQKENI. The V segment lost 5 bases and the J segment 6 bases; nucleotides outside the gene matches: 14.